This T cell receptor (beta chain) originates from a study of control samples from healthy donors and cancer patients. Produced via immunoSEQ multiplex PCR; TCRdb's table is partial and in-frame only. This table lists about 210,000 clones. Sequencing was performed on blood. The sequence came from a woman aged 30 to 39 in good health.

The CDR3 DNA reads TGCGCCAGCAGCACTGGACAGGGGGCAGGAGAGCAGTACTTC. Amino acid sequence: CASSTGQGAGEQYF. V and J are TRBV5-1 and TRBJ2-7, with 11 bases lining up with TRBD1. Trimming at V came to 4 bases and at J to 7 bases, leaving 7 bases not matched to a gene. Germline CDR1 and CDR2: SGHRS and YFSETQ. This CDR3 spans 14 amino acids.